This paragraph reports one T cell receptor (beta chain). Its target is unknown. Assay: immunoSEQ multiplex PCR; the TCRdb copy retains only in-frame clones and omits some. This repertoire shows approximately 35,000 clones, roughly 90% found once; its top ten account for 2.1%. This entry comes from a study of neoadjuvant nivolumab and ipilimumab in lung cancer. Across the whole study: The combination arm added day-1 ipilimumab 1 mg/kg to nivolumab 3 mg/kg on days 1, 15, 29. General study points: A small number of samples were TCR sequenced. Pretherapy blood TCR richness correlated positively with resected tumor richness. From pretherapy to surgery, tumor richness and clonality rose with dual therapy.

The clonotype comes from an adult with non-small cell lung cancer. Sample: peripheral blood, taken after neoadjuvant nivolumab, alone or with ipilimumab, at or shortly before surgery.

In DNA, the CDR3 is TGTGCCAGCTCACCAGGACAGGGAAGTAGTGGCTACACCTTC. Protein: CASSPGQGSSGYTF. The rearrangement links TRBV18 to TRBJ1-2, with 8 bases identical to TRBD1. Germline V gene sequence: CDR1 KGHSH, CDR2 LQKENI. Trimming cost V 2 bases and J 7 bases; bases outside gene matches: 6. The CDR3 totals 14 residues.